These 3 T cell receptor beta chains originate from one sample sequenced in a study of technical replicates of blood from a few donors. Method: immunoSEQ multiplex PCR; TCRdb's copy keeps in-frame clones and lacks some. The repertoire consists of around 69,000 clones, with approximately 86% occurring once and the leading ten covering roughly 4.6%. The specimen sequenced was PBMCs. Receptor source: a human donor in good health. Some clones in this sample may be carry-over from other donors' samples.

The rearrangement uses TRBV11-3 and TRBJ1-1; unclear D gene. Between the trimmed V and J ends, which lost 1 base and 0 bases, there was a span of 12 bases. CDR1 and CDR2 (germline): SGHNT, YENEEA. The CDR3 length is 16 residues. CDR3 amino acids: CASSLGSWAVNTEAFF. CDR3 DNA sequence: TGTGCCAGCAGCTTAGGTAGTTGGGCAGTGAACACTGAAGCTTTCTTT.

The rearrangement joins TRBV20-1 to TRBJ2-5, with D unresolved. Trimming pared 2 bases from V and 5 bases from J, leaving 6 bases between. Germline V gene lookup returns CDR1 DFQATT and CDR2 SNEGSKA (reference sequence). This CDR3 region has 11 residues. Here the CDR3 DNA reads TGCAGTGCTAGACTCCCGGAGACCCAGTACTTC. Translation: CSARLPETQYF.

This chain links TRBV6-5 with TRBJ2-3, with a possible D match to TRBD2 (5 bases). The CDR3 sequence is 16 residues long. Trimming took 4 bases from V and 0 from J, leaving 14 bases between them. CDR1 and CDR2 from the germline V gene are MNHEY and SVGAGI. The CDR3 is CASSSGTGISTDTQYF. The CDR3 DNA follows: TGTGCCAGCAGTTCGGGCACGGGAATTAGCACAGATACGCAGTATTTT.